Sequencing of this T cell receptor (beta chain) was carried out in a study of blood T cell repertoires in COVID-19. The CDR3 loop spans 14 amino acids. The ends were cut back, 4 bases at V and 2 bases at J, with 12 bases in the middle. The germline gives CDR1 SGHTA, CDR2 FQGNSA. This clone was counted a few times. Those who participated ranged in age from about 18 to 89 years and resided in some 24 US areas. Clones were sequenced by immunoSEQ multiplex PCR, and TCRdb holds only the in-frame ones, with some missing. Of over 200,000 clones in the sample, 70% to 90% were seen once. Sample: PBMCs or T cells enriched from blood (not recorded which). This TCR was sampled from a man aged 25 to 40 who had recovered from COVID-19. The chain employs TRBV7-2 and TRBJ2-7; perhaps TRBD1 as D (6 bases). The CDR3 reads CASSSLQGTYEQYF. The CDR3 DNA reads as TGTGCCAGCAGCTCATTACAGGGCACCTACGAGCAGTACTTC.